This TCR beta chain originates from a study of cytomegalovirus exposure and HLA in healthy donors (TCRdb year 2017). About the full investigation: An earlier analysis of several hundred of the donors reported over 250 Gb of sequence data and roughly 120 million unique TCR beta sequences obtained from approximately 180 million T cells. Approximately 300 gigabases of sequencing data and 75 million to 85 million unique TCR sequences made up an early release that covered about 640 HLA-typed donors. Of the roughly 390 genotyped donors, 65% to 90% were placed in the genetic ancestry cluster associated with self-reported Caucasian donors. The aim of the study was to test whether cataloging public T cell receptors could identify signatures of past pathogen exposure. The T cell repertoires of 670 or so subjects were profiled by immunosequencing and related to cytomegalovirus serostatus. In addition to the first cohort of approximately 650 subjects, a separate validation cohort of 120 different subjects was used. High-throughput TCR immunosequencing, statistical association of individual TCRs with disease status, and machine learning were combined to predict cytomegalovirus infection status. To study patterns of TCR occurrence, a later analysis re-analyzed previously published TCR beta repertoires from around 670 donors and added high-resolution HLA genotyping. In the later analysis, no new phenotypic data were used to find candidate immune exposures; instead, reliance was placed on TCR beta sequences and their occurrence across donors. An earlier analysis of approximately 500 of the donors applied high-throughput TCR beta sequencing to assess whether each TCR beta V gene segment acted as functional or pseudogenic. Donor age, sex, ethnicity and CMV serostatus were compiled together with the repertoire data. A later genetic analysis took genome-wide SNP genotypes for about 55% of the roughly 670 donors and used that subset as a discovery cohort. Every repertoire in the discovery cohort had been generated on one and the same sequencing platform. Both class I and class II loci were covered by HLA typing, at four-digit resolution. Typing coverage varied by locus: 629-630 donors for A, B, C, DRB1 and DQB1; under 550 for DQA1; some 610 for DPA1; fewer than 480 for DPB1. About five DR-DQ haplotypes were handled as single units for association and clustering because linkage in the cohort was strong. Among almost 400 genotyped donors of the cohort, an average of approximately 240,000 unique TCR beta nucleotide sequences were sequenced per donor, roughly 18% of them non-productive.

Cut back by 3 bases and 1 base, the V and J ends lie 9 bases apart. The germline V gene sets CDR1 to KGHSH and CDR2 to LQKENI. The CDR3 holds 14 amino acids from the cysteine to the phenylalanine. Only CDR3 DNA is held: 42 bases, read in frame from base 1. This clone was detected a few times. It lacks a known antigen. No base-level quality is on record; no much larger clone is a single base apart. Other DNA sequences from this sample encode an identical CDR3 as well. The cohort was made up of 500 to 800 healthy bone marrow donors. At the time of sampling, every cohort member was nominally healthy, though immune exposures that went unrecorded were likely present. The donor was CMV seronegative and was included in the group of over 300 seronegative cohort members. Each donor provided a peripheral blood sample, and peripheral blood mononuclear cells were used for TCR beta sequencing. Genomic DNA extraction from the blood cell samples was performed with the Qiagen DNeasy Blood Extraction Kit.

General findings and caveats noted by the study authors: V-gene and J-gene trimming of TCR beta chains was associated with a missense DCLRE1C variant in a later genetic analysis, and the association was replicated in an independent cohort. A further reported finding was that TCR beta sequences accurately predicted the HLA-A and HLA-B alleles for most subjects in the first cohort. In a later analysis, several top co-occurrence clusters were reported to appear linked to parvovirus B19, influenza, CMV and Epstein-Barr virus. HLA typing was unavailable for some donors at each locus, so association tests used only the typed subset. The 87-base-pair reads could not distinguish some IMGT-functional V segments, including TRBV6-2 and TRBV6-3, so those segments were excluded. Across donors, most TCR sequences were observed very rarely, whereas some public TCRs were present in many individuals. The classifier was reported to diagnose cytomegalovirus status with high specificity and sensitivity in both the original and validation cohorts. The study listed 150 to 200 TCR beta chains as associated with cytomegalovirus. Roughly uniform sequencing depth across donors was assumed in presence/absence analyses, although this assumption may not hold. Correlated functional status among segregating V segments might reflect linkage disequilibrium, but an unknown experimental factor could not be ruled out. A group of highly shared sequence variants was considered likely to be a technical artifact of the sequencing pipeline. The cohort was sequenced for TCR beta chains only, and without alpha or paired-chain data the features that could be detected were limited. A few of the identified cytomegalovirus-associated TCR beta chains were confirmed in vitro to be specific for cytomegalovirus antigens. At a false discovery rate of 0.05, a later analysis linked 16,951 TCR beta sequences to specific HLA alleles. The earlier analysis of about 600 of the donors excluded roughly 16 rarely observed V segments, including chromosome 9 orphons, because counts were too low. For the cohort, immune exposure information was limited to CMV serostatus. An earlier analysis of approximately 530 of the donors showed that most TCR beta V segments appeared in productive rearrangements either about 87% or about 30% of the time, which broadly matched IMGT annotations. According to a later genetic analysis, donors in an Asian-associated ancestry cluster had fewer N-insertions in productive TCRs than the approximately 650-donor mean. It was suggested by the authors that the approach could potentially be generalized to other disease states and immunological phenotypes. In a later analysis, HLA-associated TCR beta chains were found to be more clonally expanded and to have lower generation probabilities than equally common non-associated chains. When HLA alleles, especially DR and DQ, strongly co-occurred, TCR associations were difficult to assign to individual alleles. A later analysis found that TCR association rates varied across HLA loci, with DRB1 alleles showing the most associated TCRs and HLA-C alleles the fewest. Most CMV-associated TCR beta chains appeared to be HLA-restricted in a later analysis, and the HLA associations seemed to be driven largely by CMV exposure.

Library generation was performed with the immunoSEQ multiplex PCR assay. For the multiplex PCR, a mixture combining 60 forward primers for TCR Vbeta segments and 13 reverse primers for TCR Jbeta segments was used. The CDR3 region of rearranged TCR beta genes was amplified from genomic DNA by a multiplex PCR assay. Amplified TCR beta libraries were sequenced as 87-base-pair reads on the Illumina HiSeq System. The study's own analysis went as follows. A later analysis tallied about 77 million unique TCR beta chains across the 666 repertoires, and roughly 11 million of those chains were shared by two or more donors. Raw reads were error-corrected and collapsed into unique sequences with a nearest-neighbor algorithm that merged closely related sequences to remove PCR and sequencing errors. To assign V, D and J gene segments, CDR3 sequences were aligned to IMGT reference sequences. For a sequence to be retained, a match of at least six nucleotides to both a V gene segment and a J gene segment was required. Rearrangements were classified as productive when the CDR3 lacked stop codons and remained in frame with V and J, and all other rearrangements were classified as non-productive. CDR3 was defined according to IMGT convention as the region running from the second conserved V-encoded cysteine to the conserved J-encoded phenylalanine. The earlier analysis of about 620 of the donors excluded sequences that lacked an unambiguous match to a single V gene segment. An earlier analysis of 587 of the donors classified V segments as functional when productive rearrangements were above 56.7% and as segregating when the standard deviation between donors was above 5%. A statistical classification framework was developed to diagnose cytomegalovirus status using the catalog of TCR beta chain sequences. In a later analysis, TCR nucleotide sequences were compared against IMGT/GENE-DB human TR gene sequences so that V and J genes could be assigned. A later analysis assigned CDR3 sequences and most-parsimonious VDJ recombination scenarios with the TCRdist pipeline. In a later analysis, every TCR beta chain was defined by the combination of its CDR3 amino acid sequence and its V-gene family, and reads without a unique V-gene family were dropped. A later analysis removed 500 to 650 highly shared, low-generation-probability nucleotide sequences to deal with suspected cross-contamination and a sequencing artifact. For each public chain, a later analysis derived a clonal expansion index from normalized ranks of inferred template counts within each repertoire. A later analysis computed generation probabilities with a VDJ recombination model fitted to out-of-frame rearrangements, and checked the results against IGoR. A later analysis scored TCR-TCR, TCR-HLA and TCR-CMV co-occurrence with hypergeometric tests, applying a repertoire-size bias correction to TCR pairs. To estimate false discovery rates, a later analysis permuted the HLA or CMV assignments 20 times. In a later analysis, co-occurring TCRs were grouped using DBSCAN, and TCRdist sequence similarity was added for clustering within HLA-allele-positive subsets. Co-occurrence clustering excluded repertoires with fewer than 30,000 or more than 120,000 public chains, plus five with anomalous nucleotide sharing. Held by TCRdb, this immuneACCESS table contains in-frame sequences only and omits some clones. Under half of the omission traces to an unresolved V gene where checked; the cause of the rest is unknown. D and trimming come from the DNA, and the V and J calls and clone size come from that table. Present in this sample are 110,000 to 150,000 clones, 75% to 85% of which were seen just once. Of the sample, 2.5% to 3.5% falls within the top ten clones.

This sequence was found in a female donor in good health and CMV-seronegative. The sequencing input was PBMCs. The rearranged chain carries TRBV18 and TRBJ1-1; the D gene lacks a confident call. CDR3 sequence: CASSPEQSNTEAFF. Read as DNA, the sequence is TGTGCCAGCTCACCTGAACAGTCGAACACTGAAGCTTTCTTT.